Listed below are T cell receptor beta chains from one sample, sequenced in a study of radiotherapy plus CTLA-4 blockade in lung cancer. Data came from immunoSEQ multiplex PCR; TCRdb stores just in-frame clones and leaves some out. The table has tens of thousands of clones, 70% to 85% seen once. Sequencing used peripheral blood, obtained from a patient treated with radiotherapy plus ipilimumab. Source of these receptors: a human donor with non-small cell lung cancer who had a partial response to radiotherapy plus ipilimumab. The CDR3 runs from the conserved cysteine through the conserved F or W. Fields, in order: CDR3 DNA, CDR3 protein, J gene, clone size, CDR3 length, D gene, V gene. D genes are given only for firm matches. Not every row has a clone size; where given, it reads once, few, many or a size class.

DNA: TGTGCCAGCAGTTACAGGGGAGGGGCAGATACGCAGTATTTT
CDR3: CASSYRGGADTQYF
J: TRBJ2-3
size: .
length: 14
D: TRBD2
V: TRBV6-5

DNA: TGTGCCAGCAGTTACACAGGGGGAGGGGGCTACACCTTC
CDR3: CASSYTGGGGYTF
J: TRBJ1-2
size: .
length: 13
D: TRBD1
V: TRBV2

DNA: TGTGCCAGTAGTATAGAAGCGACAGGACCTCCCTACGAGCAGTACTTC
CDR3: CASSIEATGPPYEQYF
J: TRBJ2-7
size: .
length: 16
D: .
V: TRBV19

DNA: TGTGCCAGCAGCCGTATGGCGCTAGCGGGGGAAATGCAGTACTTC
CDR3: CASSRMALAGEMQYF
J: TRBJ2-7
size: .
length: 15
D: TRBD2
V: TRBV14

DNA: TGTGCCAGCAGCAACGGGGCAGGGGGCAGTGAGACCCAGTACTTC
CDR3: CASSNGAGGSETQYF
J: TRBJ2-5
size: .
length: 15
D: TRBD1
V: TRBV7-7

DNA: TGCAGCGTTGAGGACAGGTCAGAGAGAGATACGCAGTATTTT
CDR3: CSVEDRSERDTQYF
J: TRBJ2-3
size: .
length: 14
D: TRBD1
V: TRBV29-1

DNA: TGTGCCAGCAGCTTAGTAGCGGGGGGCCGAGAGACCCAGTACTTC
CDR3: CASSLVAGGRETQYF
J: TRBJ2-5
size: .
length: 15
D: TRBD2
V: TRBV13

DNA: TGTGCCACCAGCACCGACAGGGAGGAGACCCAGTACTTC
CDR3: CATSTDREETQYF
J: TRBJ2-5
size: .
length: 13
D: TRBD1
V: TRBV15

DNA: TGTGCCAGTAGTAGCGGGGGGCCCACCTACGAGCAGTACTTC
CDR3: CASSSGGPTYEQYF
J: TRBJ2-7
size: .
length: 14
D: TRBD2
V: TRBV19

DNA: TGTGCCAGCAGCGTAGATCTGTATAGCTACACCTTC
CDR3: CASSVDLYSYTF
J: TRBJ1-2
size: .
length: 12
D: .
V: TRBV9

DNA: TGTGCCAGCAGCGCTGGGGCCGGGGGGATCACAGATACGCAGTATTTT
CDR3: CASSAGAGGITDTQYF
J: TRBJ2-3
size: .
length: 16
D: TRBD2
V: TRBV9

DNA: TGTGCCAGCAGTACCGGGACAGGGGGCTCCGAGCAGTACTTC
CDR3: CASSTGTGGSEQYF
J: TRBJ2-7
size: .
length: 14
D: TRBD1
V: TRBV6-5

DNA: TGTGCCAGTAGTGGGGAGGTCGTATATAGCAATCAGCCCCAGCATTTT
CDR3: CASSGEVVYSNQPQHF
J: TRBJ1-5
size: .
length: 16
D: .
V: TRBV19

DNA: TGTGCCAGCAGTTTAATCCGGACAGGGGAAGGGGAAAAACTGTTTTTT
CDR3: CASSLIRTGEGEKLFF
J: TRBJ1-4
size: .
length: 16
D: TRBD1
V: TRBV27

DNA: TGTGCCAGCAGCCAATGGGCAGAGAACACTGAAGCTTTCTTT
CDR3: CASSQWAENTEAFF
J: TRBJ1-1
size: once
length: 14
D: .
V: TRBV16

DNA: TGTGCCAGCAGCTTATGGGGGGGGGCCTCCTACAATGAGCAGTTCTTC
CDR3: CASSLWGGASYNEQFF
J: TRBJ2-1
size: .
length: 16
D: .
V: TRBV7-3

DNA: TGTGCCAGCTCACCCCGGGAGTCGGAAAAACTGTTTTTT
CDR3: CASSPRESEKLFF
J: TRBJ1-4
size: few
length: 13
D: .
V: TRBV18

DNA: TGTGCCTGGAGACAGGTGCGCTATGGCTACACCTTC
CDR3: CAWRQVRYGYTF
J: TRBJ1-2
size: once
length: 12
D: .
V: TRBV30

DNA: TGCGCCAGCAGCTTGGGATACTCAAGCTATGGCTACACCTTC
CDR3: CASSLGYSSYGYTF
J: TRBJ1-2
size: .
length: 14
D: .
V: TRBV5-1

DNA: TGTGCCTGGAGTGTACTCCGGACCGCGGAGGGGCAGTACTTC
CDR3: CAWSVLRTAEGQYF
J: TRBJ2-7
size: once
length: 14
D: .
V: TRBV30

DNA: TGTGCCAGAGCGGAGAGGGAAGGGAACGAGCAGTACTTC
CDR3: CARAEREGNEQYF
J: TRBJ2-7
size: .
length: 13
D: .
V: TRBV21-1

DNA: TGTGCCAGCAGCCGAGGAACAGGGATCCACGAGCAGTACTTC
CDR3: CASSRGTGIHEQYF
J: TRBJ2-7
size: few
length: 14
D: .
V: TRBV5-4

DNA: TGTGCCAGCAGTGATACGGGATATTCACCCCTCCACTTT
CDR3: CASSDTGYSPLHF
J: TRBJ1-6
size: .
length: 13
D: .
V: TRBV27

DNA: TGCGCCAGCAGCCAAGATGGAGGACAGGGGAGTACAGATACGCAGTATTTT
CDR3: CASSQDGGQGSTDTQYF
J: TRBJ2-3
size: .
length: 17
D: TRBD1
V: TRBV4-1

DNA: TGCGCCAGCAGCTTGGGTGGATACGGGGACGAGCAGTACTTC
CDR3: CASSLGGYGDEQYF
J: TRBJ2-7
size: .
length: 14
D: .
V: TRBV5-1

DNA: TGTGCCAGCAGCACCCCCTTACAGGGGCGGTATGGCTACACCTTC
CDR3: CASSTPLQGRYGYTF
J: TRBJ1-2
size: .
length: 15
D: TRBD1
V: TRBV5-6

DNA: TGTGCCAGCAGTCCCCTCCTCGGGAATGAGCAGTTCTTC
CDR3: CASSPLLGNEQFF
J: TRBJ2-1
size: .
length: 13
D: .
V: TRBV6-6

DNA: TGTGCCAGCAGCGTAGTGATTTCGGGTTCTCATAGCAATCAGCCCCAGCATTTT
CDR3: CASSVVISGSHSNQPQHF
J: TRBJ1-5
size: .
length: 18
D: .
V: TRBV9

DNA: TGTGCCATCAGTTACTCTGGAAACACCATATATTTT
CDR3: CAISYSGNTIYF
J: TRBJ1-3
size: .
length: 12
D: .
V: TRBV10-3

DNA: TGTGCCAGCTCACCCGGGGCGGGACAGGGGGCGGAAGCTTTCTTT
CDR3: CASSPGAGQGAEAFF
J: TRBJ1-1
size: .
length: 15
D: TRBD1
V: TRBV11-3

DNA: TGTGCCAGCAGCCTAGGTGGAGGGGGCATCTCCTACGAGCAGTACTTC
CDR3: CASSLGGGGISYEQYF
J: TRBJ2-7
size: once
length: 16
D: .
V: TRBV9

DNA: TGTGCCAGCAGCTTAGCAGGGCTCAATCAGCCCCAGCATTTT
CDR3: CASSLAGLNQPQHF
J: TRBJ1-5
size: once
length: 14
D: .
V: TRBV11-2

DNA: TGTGCCAGCTCACCGCCGGGACAGGGGAGAAACGAGCAGTACTTC
CDR3: CASSPPGQGRNEQYF
J: TRBJ2-7
size: .
length: 15
D: TRBD1
V: TRBV18

DNA: TGTGCCAGCAGCCCCAGACTGGACAGGGCAGGCACGCAGTATTTT
CDR3: CASSPRLDRAGTQYF
J: TRBJ2-3
size: few
length: 15
D: TRBD1
V: TRBV7-9

DNA: TGTGCCAGCAACTCCAGGGGGCTAAAAAACATTCAGTACTTC
CDR3: CASNSRGLKNIQYF
J: TRBJ2-4
size: .
length: 14
D: TRBD1
V: TRBV6-1

DNA: TGTGCCATCCAACTCGGGATTAATGAAAAACTGTTTTTT
CDR3: CAIQLGINEKLFF
J: TRBJ1-4
size: .
length: 13
D: .
V: TRBV6-6

DNA: TGTGCCAGCAGCCCCCTGGCTAGCGGGACTAAGAACACCGGGGAGCTGTTTTTT
CDR3: CASSPLASGTKNTGELFF
J: TRBJ2-2
size: once
length: 18
D: TRBD2
V: TRBV5-6